This TCR beta chain emerged from a study of blood T cell repertoires in COVID-19. Study in general: Samples taken during acute and convalescent COVID-19 were collected in the United States, Italy and Spain. The analysed material was cDNA or gDNA that came from T cells, B-cell-depleted T cells, or PBMCs.

Per the study methods: Estimates of nucleated cell counts were drawn from the amplification of reference gene primers. Method: immunoSEQ multiplex PCR; TCRdb's copy keeps in-frame clones and lacks some. From that table come the V and J calls and clone size; the DNA was used to work out D and trimming. The sample has fewer than 350,000 clones; roughly nine tenths are singletons. Seattle patient enrollment occurred during active infection, with longitudinal follow-up thereafter. The sample taken for sequencing was peripheral blood. This TCR derives from a woman in her 30s with COVID-19, enrolled during active disease.

The CDR3 coding sequence is TGTGCCAGCAACCTTCAGGGGCGGAGGACTGAAGCTTTCTTT. Amino acids: CASNLQGRRTEAFF. This rearrangement joins TRBV5-6 to TRBJ1-1; a possible D gene is TRBD1 (6 bases). Germline CDR1 is SGHDT and CDR2 is YYEEEE. CDR3 length: 14 amino acids. V lost 6 bases, J lost 5 bases, and 17 bases lay in between.